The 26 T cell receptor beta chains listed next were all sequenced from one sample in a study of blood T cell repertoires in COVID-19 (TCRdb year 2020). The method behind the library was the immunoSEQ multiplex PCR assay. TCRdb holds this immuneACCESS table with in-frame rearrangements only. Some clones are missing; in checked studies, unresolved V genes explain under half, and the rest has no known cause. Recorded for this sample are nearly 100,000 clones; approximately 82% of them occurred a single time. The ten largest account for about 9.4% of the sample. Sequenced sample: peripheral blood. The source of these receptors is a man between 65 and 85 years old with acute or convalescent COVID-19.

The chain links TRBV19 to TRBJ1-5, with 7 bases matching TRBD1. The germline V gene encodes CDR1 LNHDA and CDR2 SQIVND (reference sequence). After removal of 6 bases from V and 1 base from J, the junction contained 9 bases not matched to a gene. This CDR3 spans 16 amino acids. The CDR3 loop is CASRDRPGESNQPQHF. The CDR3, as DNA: TGTGCCAGTAGGGACAGGCCGGGGGAAAGCAATCAGCCCCAGCATTTT.

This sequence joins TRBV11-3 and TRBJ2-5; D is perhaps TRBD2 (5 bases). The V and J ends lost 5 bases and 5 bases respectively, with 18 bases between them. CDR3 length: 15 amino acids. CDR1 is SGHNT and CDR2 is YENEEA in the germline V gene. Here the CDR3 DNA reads TGTGCCAGCAGCGAAGGGTCAGGAACGGGGGAGACCCAGTACTTC. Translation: CASSEGSGTGETQYF.

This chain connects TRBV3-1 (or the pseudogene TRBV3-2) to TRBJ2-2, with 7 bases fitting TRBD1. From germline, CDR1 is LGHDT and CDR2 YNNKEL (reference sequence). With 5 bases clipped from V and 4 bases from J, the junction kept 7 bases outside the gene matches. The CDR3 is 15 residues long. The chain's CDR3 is CASSRQGVITGELFF. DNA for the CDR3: TGTGCCAGCAGCAGACAGGGTGTAATCACCGGGGAGCTGTTTTTT.

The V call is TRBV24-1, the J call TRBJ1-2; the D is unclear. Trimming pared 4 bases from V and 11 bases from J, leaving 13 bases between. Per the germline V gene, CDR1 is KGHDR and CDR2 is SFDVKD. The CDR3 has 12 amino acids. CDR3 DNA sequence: TGTGCCACCAGTGAGTACCAGGAGGTGTACACCTTC. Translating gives CATSEYQEVYTF.

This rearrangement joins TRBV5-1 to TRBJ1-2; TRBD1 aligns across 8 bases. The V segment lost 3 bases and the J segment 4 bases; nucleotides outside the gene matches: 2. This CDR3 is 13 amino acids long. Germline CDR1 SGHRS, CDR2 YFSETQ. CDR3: CASSWGQVYGYTF. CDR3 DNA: TGCGCCAGCAGCTGGGGACAGGTCTATGGCTACACCTTC.

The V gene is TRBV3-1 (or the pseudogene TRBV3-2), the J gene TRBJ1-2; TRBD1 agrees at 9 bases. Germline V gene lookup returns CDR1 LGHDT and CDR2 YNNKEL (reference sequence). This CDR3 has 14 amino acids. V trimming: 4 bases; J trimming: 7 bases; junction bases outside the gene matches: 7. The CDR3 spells CASSPGQGGGGYTF. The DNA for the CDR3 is TGTGCCAGCAGCCCGGGACAGGGAGGGGGTGGCTACACCTTC.

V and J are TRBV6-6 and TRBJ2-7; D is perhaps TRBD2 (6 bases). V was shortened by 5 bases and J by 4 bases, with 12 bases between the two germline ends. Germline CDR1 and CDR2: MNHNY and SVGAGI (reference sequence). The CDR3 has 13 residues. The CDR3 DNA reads TGTGCCAGCAGTCGGGACTTGAGTTACGAGCAGTACTTC. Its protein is CASSRDLSYEQYF.

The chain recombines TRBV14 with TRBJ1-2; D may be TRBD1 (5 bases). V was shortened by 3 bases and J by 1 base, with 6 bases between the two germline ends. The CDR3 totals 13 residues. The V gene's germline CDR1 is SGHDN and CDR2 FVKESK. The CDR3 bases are TGTGCCAGCAGCCACGGGGGTAACTATGGCTACACCTTC. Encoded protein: CASSHGGNYGYTF.

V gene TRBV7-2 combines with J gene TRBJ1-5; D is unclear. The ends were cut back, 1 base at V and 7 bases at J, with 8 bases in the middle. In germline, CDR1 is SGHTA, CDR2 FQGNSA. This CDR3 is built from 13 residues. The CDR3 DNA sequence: TGTGCCAGCAGCTTAGAGGAGGAACAGCCCCAGCATTTT. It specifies CASSLEEEQPQHF.

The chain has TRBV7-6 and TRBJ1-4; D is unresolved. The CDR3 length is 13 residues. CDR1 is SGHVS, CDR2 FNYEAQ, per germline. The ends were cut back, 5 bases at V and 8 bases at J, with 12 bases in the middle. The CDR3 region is CASSPATEEKLFF. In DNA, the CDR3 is TGTGCCAGCAGCCCAGCTACAGAAGAAAAACTGTTTTTT. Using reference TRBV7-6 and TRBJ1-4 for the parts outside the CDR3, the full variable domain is GAGVSQSPRYKVTKRGQDVALRCDPISGHVSLYWYRQALGQGPEFLTYFNYEAQQDKSGLPNDRFSAERPEGSISTLTIQRTEQRDSAMYRCASSPATEEKLFFGSGTQLSVL.

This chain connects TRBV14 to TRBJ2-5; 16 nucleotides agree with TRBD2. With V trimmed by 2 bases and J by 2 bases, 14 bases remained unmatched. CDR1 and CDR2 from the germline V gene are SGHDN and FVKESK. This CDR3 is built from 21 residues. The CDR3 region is CASSQNPGLAGGRAPQETQYF. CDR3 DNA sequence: TGTGCCAGCAGCCAAAATCCGGGACTAGCGGGAGGGCGTGCCCCACAAGAGACCCAGTACTTC. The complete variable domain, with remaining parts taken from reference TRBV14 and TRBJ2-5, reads EAGVTQFPSHSVIEKGQTVTLRCDPISGHDNLYWYRRVMGKEIKFLLHFVKESKQDESGMPNNRFLAERTGGTYSTLKVQPAELEDSGVYFCASSQNPGLAGGRAPQETQYFGPGTRLLVL.

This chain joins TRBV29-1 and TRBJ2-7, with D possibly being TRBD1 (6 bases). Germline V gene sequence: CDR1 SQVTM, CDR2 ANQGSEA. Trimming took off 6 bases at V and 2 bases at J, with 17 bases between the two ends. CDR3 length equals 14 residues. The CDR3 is CSVVEPGATYEQYF. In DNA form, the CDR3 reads TGCAGCGTCGTTGAGCCAGGGGCTACCTACGAGCAGTACTTC.

CDR3 DNA: TGTGCCAGCAGCCGTTACTACGAGCAGTACTTC. It encodes CASSRYYEQYF. The J gene is TRBJ2-7, the V gene TRBV14; D uncertain. V shed 4 bases and J shed 3 bases, with 4 bases lying between them. Germline lookup yields CDR1 SGHDN and CDR2 FVKESK. This CDR3 region has 11 residues. The variable domain in full, with the rest retrieved from reference TRBV14 and TRBJ2-7, is EAGVTQFPSHSVIEKGQTVTLRCDPISGHDNLYWYRRVMGKEIKFLLHFVKESKQDESGMPNNRFLAERTGGTYSTLKVQPAELEDSGVYFCASSRYYEQYFGPGTRLTVT.

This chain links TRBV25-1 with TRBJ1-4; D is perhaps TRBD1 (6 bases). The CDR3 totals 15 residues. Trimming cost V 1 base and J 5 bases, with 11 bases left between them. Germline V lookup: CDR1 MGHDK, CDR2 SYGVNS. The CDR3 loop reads CASSESYRVNEKLFF. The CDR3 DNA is TGTGCCAGCAGTGAATCGTACAGGGTAAATGAAAAACTGTTTTTT.

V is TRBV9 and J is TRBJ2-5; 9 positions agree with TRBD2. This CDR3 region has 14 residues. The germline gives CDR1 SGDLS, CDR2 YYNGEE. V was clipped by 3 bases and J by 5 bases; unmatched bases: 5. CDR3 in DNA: TGTGCCAGCAGCGGAGGGACTAGCTGGGAGACCCAGTACTTC. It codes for CASSGGTSWETQYF.

The CDR3 sequence: CASSLARAGVTPRLSYTF. The CDR3 coding sequence is TGTGCCAGCAGCTTAGCGCGGGCAGGGGTAACGCCGAGATTGAGCTACACCTTC. This chain links TRBV7-8 with TRBJ1-2, with D possibly TRBD1 on 6 matching bases. This CDR3 is built from 18 residues. With 0 bases removed from V and 9 bases from J, the gap between germline ends came to 26 bases. Germline loops: CDR1 SGHVS, CDR2 FQNEAQ. Combining the CDR3 with reference TRBV7-8 and TRBJ1-2 gives the whole variable domain GAGVSQSPRYKVAKRGQDVALRCDPISGHVSLFWYQQALGQGPEFLTYFQNEAQLDKSGLPSDRFFAERPEGSVSTLKIQRTQQEDSAVYLCASSLARAGVTPRLSYTFGSGTRLTVV.

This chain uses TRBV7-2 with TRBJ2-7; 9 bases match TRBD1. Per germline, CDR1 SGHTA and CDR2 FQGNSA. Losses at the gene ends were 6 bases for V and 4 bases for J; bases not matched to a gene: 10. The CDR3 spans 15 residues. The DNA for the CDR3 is TGTGCCAGCAGACCGGGACAGGGCTTATTTTACGAGCAGTACTTC. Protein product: CASRPGQGLFYEQYF.

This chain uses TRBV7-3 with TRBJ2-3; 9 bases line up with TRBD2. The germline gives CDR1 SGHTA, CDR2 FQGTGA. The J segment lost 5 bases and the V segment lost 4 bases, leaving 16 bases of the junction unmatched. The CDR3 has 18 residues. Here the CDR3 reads CASSSPLSGGGAVDTQYF. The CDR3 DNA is TGTGCCAGCAGCTCACCCCTGAGTGGCGGGGGGGCCGTAGATACGCAGTATTTT.

CDR3 sequence (DNA): TGTGCCAGCAGTCCTTCAGACTCGTTAGCTAACTATGGCTACACCTTC. Protein product: CASSPSDSLANYGYTF. The rearrangement uses TRBV7-9 and TRBJ1-2; unclear D gene. V was trimmed by 6 bases and J by 0 bases, leaving 17 bases between them. The V gene's germline CDR1 is SEHNR and CDR2 FQNEAQ (reference sequence). This CDR3 is built from 16 residues. The full variable domain, completed using reference TRBV7-9 and TRBJ1-2, is DTGVSQNPRHKITKRGQNVTFRCDPISEHNRLYWYRQTLGQGPEFLTYFQNEAQLEKSRLLSDRFSAERPKGSFSTLEIQRTEQGDSAMYLCASSPSDSLANYGYTFGSGTRLTVV.

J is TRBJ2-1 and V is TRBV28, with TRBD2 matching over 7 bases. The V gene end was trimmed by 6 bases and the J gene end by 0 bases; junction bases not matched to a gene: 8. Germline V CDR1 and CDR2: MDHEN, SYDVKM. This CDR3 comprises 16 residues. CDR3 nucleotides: TGTGCCAGCAGGGGAGCGGGCGGGAGCTCCTACAATGAGCAGTTCTTC. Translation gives CASRGAGGSSYNEQFF.

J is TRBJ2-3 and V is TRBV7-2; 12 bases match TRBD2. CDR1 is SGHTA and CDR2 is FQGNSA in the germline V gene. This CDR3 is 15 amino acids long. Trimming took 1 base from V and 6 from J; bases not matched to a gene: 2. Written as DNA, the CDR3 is TGTGCCAGCAGCTTAGACCTAGCGGGAGGGGATACGCAGTATTTT. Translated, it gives CASSLDLAGGDTQYF.

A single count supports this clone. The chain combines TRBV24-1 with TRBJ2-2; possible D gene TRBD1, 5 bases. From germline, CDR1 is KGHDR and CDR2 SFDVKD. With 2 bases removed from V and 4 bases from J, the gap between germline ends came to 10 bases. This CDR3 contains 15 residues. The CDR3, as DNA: TGTGCCACCAGTGATTCAAGACAGACCACCGGGGAGCTGTTTTTT. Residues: CATSDSRQTTGELFF.

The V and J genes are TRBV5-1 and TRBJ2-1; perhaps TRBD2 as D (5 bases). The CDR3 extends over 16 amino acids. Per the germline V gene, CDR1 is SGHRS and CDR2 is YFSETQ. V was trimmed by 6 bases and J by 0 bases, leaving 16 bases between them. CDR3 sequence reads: CASTRGSLDSYNEQFF. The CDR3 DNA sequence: TGCGCCAGCACCCGGGGTAGCCTTGACTCCTACAATGAGCAGTTCTTC.

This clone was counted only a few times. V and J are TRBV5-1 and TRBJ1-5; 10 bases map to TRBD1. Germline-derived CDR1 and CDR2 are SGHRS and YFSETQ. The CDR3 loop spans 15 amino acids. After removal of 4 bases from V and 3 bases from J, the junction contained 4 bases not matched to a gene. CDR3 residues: CASSPGQGPNQPQHF. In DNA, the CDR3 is TGCGCCAGCAGCCCGGGACAGGGGCCCAATCAGCCCCAGCATTTT.

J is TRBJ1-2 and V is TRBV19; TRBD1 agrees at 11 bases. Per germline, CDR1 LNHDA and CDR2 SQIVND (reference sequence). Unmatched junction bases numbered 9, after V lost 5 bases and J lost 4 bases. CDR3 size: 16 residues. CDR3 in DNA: TGTGCCAGTAGTTCCGGACAGGGGGCGCGTGGCTATGGCTACACCTTC. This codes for CASSSGQGARGYGYTF. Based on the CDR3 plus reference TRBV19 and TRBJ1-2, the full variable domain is DGGITQSPKYLFRKEGQNVTLSCEQNLNHDAMYWYRQDPGQGLRLIYYSQIVNDFQKGDIAEGYSVSREKKESFPLTVTSAQKNPTAFYLCASSSGQGARGYGYTFGSGTRLTVV.

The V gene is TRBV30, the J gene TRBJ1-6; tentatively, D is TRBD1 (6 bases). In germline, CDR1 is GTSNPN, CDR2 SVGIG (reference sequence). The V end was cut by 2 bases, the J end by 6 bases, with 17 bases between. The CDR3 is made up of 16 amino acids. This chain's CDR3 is CAWSTRNTGFNSPLHF. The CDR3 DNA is TGTGCCTGGAGTACAAGAAACACAGGGTTTAATTCACCCCTCCACTTT.